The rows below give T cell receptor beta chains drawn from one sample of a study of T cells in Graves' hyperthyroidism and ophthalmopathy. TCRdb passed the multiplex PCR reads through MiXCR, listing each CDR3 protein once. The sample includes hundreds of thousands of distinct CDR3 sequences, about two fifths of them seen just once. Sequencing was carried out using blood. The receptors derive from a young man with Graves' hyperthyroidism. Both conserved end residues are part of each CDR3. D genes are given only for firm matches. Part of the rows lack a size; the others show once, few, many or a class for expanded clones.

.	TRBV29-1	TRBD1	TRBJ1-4	TGCAGCGTTGACGGACAGGGACCAAATGAAAAACTGTTTTTT	CSVDGQGPNEKLFF
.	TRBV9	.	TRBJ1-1	TGTGCCAGCAGCAAGGAGCAGGGGCACACTGAAGCTTTCTTT	CASSKEQGHTEAFF
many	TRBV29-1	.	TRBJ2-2	TGCAGCGTGTACAGGGAAAACACCGGGGAGCTGTTTTTT	CSVYRENTGELFF
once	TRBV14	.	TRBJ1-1	TGTGCCAGCAGGACCAAGAACACTGAAGCTTCCTTT	CASRTKNTEASF
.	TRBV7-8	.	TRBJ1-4	TGTGCCAGCAGCTTGTACAGGGCGGCAACTAATGAAAAACTGTTTTTT	CASSLYRAATNEKLFF
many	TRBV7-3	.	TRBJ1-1	TGTGCCAGCAGCTTAAATCCAGGGATGAACACTGAAGCTTTCTTT	CASSLNPGMNTEAFF
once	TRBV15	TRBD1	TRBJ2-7	TGTGCCACCAGCAGTACCGGGACAGGGAACGAGCAGTACTTC	CATSSTGTGNEQYF
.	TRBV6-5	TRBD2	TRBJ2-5	TGTGCCAGCAGTGGACTAGCGGGGTCTGAAGAGACCCAGTACTTC	CASSGLAGSEETQYF
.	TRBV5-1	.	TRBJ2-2	TGCGCCAGCAGACGCGACGGGGCCGCCGGGGAGCTGTTTTTT	CASRRDGAAGELFF
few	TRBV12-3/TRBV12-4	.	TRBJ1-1	TGTGCCAGCAGTTTCACTCAGGGGCAAACTGAAGCTTTCTTT	CASSFTQGQTEAFF
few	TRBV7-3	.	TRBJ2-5	TGTGCCAGCAGCTTATTTGGGCCGGGAATAGAGACCCAGTACTTC	CASSLFGPGIETQYF
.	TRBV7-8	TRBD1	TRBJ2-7	TGTGCCAGCAGTTTCACAACCGGGACAGGGTTATACGAGCAGTACTTC	CASSFTTGTGLYEQYF
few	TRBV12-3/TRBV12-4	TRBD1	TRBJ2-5	TGTGCCAGCAAAAGACAGGGGGCAGGGGAGACCCAGTACTTC	CASKRQGAGETQYF
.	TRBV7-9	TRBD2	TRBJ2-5	TGTGCCAGCAGCTTAGTAGGCCAGCGGGGGCGCCAAGAGACCCAGTACTTC	CASSLVGQRGRQETQYF
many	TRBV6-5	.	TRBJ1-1	TGTGCCAGCAGTCGGGACATAAACACTGAAGCTTTCTTT	CASSRDINTEAFF
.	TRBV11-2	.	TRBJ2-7	TGTGCCAGCAGCGACCCCCCGGGACGCGGCCCCTTCGAGCAGTACTTC	CASSDPPGRGPFEQYF
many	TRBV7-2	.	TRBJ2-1	TGTGCCAGCAGCTTAGATCCGGGGGCCAATGAGCAGTTCTTC	CASSLDPGANEQFF
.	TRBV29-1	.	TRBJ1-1	TGCAGCGGTGCCCCTCAGGGAGATGGGACTGAAGCTTTCTTT	CSGAPQGDGTEAFF
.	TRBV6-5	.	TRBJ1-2	TGTGCCAGCAGTTTTAGACGAGAGTATGGCTACACCTTC	CASSFRREYGYTF
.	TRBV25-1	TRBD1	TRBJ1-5	TGTGCCAGCAGTCCCGGGCAGGAGGGGGCCAGCAATCAGCCCCAGCATTTT	CASSPGQEGASNQPQHF
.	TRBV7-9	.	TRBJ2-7	TGTGCCAGCAGCTTGAGAGTTGTCGAGCAGTACTTC	CASSLRVVEQYF
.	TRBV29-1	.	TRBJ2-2	TGCAGCGTTGAAGAAGGAAGGTTTGCCGGGGAGCTGTTTTTT	CSVEEGRFAGELFF
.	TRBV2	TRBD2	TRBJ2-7	TGTGCCAGCAGGCGGACTAGCAACTTCGAGCAGTACTTC	CASRRTSNFEQYF
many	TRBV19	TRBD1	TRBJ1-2	TGTGCCAGTAGTCCCGACAGGGGTAATGACTACACCTTC	CASSPDRGNDYTF
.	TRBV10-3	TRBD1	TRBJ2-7	TGTGCCAGTAGTCTACAGGGGACGCCCTACGAGCAGTACTTC	CASSLQGTPYEQYF
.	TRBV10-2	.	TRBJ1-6	TGTGCCAGCAGAGCCGACAGCGACGATAATTCACCCCTCCACTTT	CASRADSDDNSPLHF
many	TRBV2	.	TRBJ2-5	TGTGCCAGCACCCCGCCCGGGTTCCAAGAGACCCAGTACTTC	CASTPPGFQETQYF
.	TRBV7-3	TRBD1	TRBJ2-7	TGTGCCAGCAGCCCCGGGACAGGGATCGACTACGAGCAGTACTTC	CASSPGTGIDYEQYF
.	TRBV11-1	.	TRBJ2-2	TGTGCCAGCAGCTTAGCCGGGCTCCTTGAGGGGGAGCTGTTTTTT	CASSLAGLLEGELFF
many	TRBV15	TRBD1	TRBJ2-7	TGTGCCACCAGCCCCATTGGACAGGGCTCATACGAGCAGTACTTC	CATSPIGQGSYEQYF
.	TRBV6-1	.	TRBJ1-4	TGTGCCAGCAGTCCCCATCAGGGAGGGAGCAATGAAAAACTGTTTTTT	CASSPHQGGSNEKLFF
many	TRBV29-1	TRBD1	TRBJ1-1	TGCAGCGCTCGGGACAGTAACACTGAAGCTTTCTTT	CSARDSNTEAFF
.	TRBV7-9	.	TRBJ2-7	TGTGCCAGCAGCTTAGGCCCGAAAGGGGACGAGCAGTACTTC	CASSLGPKGDEQYF
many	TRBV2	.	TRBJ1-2	TGTGCCAGCAGCGGACGGGTCTTGTTTGGTGGCTACACCTTC	CASSGRVLFGGYTF
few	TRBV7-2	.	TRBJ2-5	TGTGCCAGCAGCCAACGTACCTTCCAAGAGACCCAGTACTTC	CASSQRTFQETQYF
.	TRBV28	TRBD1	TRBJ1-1	TGTGCCAGCAGGAAGGACAGGGAAACGGCTGAAGCTTTCTTT	CASRKDRETAEAFF
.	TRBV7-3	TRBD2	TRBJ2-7	TGTGCCAGCAGCCCGGGACTAGGGAGTCAGCAGTACTTC	CASSPGLGSQQYF
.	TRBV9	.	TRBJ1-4	TGTGCCAGCAGCCAAGGTTGGGGGCTTGAAAAACTGTTTTTT	CASSQGWGLEKLFF
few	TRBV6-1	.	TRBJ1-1	TGTGCCAGCACCAACTCAGGGTCGTCCACTGAAGCTTTCTTT	CASTNSGSSTEAFF
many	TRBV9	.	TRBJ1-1	TGTGCCAGCAGCGTAGCTACAGGGTTTGAAGCTTTCTTT	CASSVATGFEAFF